This T cell receptor beta chain came from a study of B cell selection in AIRE deficiency. The sorted conventional CD4 T cells were gated as CD4+CD127+. The germline V and J ends were trimmed by 4 bases and 5 bases, with 15 bases remaining between them. Per the germline V gene, CDR1 is SGHRS and CDR2 is YFSETQ. The CDR3 runs 14 residues. Concerning this clone itself: What it recognizes is unknown.

TCRdb's table, derived via immunoSEQ multiplex PCR, lists solely in-frame clones and lacks some. The sample consists of roughly 25,000 clones, 95% to 96% of them appearing once. Study conclusions and caveats: Patient Tconv and Treg cells showed healthy-like TCRBV usage, CDR3 length, diversity. Only TCRbeta was sequenced; around 37% of shared healthy Treg sequences appeared in Tconv.

Material: CD4+CD127+ conventional T cells sorted from PBMCs. This chain connects TRBV5-1 to TRBJ1-2; possible D gene TRBD1, 6 bases. This receptor was taken from a human donor in good health. The CDR3 DNA reads TGCGCCAGCAGCCTACCAGGGGTTAGTTATGGCTACACCTTC. This encodes CASSLPGVSYGYTF.